The clone carrying this TCR beta chain was recorded only once. The target antigen is unknown. V was cut by 0 bases and J by 1 base, with 5 bases left in between. The CDR3 covers 14 residues. The germline CDR1 and CDR2 sequences are SGHRS and YFSETQ. Measured with immunoSEQ multiplex PCR; TCRdb has only the in-frame clones, and not every one. Of about 22,000 clones in the sample, around 72% are singletons; the top ten hold approximately 15%. This sample stems from a study of CD4 T cells in relation to SARS-CoV-2 and coronaviruses. Study information: After less than eleven days of antigen culture, PBMC TCR beta CDR3s were sequenced.

The unexposed donors gave CD4+ T cells in about 2010-2019, prior to COVID-19. After about ten days of culture, CD4+ T cells were isolated. Testing used SARS-CoV-2 S/N and four cold-coronavirus spikes on unexposed-donor CD4+ T cells, cells permitting. The chain has TRBV5-1 and TRBJ2-4, with D unresolved. What was sequenced was CD4+ T cells from PBMCs, cultured in vitro. The sequence came from a human donor in good health. CDR3 in DNA: TGCGCCAGCAGCTTGGACTTCGCCAAAAACATTCAGTACTTC. Amino acid sequence: CASSLDFAKNIQYF.